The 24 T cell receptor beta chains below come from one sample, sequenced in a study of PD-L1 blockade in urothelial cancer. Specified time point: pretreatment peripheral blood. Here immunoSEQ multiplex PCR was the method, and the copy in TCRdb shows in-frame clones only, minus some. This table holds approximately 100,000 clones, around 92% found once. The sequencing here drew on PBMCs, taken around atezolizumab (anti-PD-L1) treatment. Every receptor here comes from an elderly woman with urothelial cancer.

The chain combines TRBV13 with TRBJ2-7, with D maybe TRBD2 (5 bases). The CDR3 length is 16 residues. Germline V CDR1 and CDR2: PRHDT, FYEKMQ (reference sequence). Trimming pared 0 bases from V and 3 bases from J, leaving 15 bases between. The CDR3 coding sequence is TGTGCCAGCAGCTTAGGGTCCGGGGTGCACCGCTACGAGCAGTACTTC. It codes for CASSLGSGVHRYEQYF.

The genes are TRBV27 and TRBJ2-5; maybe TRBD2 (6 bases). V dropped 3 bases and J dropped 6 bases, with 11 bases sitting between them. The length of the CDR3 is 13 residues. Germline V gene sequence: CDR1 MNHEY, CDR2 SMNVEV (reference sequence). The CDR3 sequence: CASSLASEKTQYF. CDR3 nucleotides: TGTGCCAGCAGTTTGGCTAGCGAGAAGACCCAGTACTTC.

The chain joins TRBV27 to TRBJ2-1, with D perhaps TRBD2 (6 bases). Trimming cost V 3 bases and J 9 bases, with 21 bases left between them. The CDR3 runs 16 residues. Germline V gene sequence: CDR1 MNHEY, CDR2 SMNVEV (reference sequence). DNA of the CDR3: TGTGCCAGCAGTTTTTTCTCTCAGACTAGGTTTAGTGAGCAGTTCTTC. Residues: CASSFFSQTRFSEQFF.

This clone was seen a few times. The CDR3 DNA is TGTGCCAGCAGTCCGGGGACTAGCGGGAGTAGGAATGAGCAGTTCTTC. Amino acids: CASSPGTSGSRNEQFF. The chain carries TRBV28 and TRBJ2-1, with 14 bases matching TRBD2. Germline V gives CDR1 MDHEN, CDR2 SYDVKM. Trimming at V came to 5 bases and at J to 7 bases, leaving 7 bases not matched to a gene. This CDR3 has 16 amino acids.

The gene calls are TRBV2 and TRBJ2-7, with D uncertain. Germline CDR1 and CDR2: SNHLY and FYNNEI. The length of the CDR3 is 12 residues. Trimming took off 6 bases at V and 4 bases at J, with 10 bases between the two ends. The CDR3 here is CASSRELYEQYF. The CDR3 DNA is TGTGCCAGCAGCCGCGAGCTGTACGAGCAGTACTTC.

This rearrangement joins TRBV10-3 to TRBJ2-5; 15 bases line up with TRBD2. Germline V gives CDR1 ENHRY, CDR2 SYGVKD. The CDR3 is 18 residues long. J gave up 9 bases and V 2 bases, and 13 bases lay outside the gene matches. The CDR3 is CAISETGTSGRINGAQYF. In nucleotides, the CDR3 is TGTGCCATCAGTGAGACCGGGACTAGCGGGAGGATCAATGGCGCCCAGTACTTC.

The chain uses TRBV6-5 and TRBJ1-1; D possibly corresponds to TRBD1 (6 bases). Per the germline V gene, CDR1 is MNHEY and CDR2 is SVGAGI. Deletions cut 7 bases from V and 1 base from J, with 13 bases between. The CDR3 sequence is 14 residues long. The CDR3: CASKAGAGNTEAFF. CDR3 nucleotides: TGTGCCAGCAAGGCAGGGGCGGGGAACACTGAAGCTTTCTTT.

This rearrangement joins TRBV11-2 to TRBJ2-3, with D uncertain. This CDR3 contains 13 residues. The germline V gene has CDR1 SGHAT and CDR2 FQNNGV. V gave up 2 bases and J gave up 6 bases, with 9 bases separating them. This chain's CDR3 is CASSLPHLDTQYF. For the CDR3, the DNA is TGTGCCAGCAGCTTACCTCACTTGGATACGCAGTATTTT.

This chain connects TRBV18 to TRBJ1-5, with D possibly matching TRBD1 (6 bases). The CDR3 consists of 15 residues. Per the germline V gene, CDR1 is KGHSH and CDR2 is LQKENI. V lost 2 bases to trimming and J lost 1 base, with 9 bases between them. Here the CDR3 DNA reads TGTGCCAGCTCACCAGAGGGGGGGAGCAATCAGCCCCAGCATTTT. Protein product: CASSPEGGSNQPQHF.

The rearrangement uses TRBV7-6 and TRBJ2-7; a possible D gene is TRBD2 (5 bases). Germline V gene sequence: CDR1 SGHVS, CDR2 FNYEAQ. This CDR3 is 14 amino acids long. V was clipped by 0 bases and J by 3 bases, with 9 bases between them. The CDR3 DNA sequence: TGTGCCAGCAGCTTAGCCGACGGACTCTACGAGCAGTACTTC. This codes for CASSLADGLYEQYF.

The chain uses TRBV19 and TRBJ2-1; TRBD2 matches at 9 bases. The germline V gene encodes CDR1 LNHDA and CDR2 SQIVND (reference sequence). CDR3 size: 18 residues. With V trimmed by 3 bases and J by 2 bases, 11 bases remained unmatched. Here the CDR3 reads CASSIGTRLAETYNEQFF. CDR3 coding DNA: TGTGCCAGTAGTATTGGGACTCGACTAGCGGAAACCTACAATGAGCAGTTCTTC.

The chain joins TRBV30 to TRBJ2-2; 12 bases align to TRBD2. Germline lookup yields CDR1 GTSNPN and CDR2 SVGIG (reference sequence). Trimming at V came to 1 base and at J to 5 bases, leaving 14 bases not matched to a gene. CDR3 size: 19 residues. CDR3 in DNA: TGTGCCTGGAGTGGCCCGGGGCTAGCGGGAGGGATTGGGACCGGGGAGCTGTTTTTT. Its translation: CAWSGPGLAGGIGTGELFF.

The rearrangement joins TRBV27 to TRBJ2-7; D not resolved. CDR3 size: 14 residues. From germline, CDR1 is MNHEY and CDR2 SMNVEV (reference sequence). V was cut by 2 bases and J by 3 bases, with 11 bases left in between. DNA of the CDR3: TGTGCCAGCAGTTTAAGCCCATCACTCTACGAGCAGTACTTC. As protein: CASSLSPSLYEQYF.

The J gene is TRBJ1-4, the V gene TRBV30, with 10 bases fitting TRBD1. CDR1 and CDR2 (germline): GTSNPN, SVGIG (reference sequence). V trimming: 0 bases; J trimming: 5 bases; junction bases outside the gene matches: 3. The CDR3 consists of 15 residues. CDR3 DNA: TGTGCCTGGAGTGTACGGACAGGGGGAAATGAAAAACTGTTTTTT. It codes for CAWSVRTGGNEKLFF.

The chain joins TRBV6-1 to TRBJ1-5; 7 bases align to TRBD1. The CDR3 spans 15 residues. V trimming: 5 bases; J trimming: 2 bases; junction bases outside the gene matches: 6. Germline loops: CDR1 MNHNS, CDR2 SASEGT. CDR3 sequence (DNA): TGTGCCAGCAGTCTCAACAGGGGCGGCAATCAGCCCCAGCATTTT. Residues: CASSLNRGGNQPQHF.

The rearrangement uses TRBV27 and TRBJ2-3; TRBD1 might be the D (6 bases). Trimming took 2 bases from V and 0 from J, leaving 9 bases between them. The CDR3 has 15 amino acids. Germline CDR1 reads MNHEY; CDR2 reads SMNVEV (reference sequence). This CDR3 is CASSLGQSSTDTQYF. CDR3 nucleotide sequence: TGTGCCAGCAGTTTAGGACAGTCTAGCACAGATACGCAGTATTTT.

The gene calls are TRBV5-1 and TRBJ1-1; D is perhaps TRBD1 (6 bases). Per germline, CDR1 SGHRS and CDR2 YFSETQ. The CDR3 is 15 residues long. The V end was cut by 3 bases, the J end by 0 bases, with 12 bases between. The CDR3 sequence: CASSSPGQMNTEAFF. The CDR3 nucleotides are TGCGCCAGCAGCTCGCCGGGACAAATGAACACTGAAGCTTTCTTT.

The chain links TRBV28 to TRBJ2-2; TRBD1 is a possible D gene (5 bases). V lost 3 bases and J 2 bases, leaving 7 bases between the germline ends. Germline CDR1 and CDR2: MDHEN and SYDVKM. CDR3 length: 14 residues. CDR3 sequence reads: CASSFQGNTGELFF. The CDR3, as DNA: TGTGCCAGCAGTTTTCAGGGTAACACCGGGGAGCTGTTTTTT.

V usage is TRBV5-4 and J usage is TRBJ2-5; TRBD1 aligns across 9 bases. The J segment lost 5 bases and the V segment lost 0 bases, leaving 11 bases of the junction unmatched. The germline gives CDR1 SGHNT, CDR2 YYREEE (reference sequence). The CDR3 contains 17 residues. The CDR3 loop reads CASSLGGTGRRGETQYF. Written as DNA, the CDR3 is TGTGCCAGCAGCTTGGGCGGGACAGGGAGGCGTGGGGAGACCCAGTACTTC.

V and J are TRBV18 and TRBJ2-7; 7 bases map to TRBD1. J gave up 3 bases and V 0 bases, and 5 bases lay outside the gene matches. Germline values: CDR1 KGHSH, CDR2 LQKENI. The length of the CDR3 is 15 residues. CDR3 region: CASSPPWGQNYEQYF. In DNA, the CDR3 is TGTGCCAGCTCACCACCGTGGGGACAGAACTACGAGCAGTACTTC.

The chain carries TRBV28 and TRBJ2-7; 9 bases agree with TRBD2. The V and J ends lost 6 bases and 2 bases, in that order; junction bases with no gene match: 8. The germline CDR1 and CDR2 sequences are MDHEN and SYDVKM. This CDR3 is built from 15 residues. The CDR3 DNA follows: TGTGCCAGCAGCACCAGCGGGAGGACCCCCTACGAGCAGTACTTC. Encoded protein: CASSTSGRTPYEQYF.

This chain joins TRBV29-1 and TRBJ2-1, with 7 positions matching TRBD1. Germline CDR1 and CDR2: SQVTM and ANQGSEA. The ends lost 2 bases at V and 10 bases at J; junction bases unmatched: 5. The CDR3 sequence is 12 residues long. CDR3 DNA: TGCAGCGTTGAACGAGGGGGCGAGGAGCAGTTCTTC. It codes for CSVERGGEEQFF.

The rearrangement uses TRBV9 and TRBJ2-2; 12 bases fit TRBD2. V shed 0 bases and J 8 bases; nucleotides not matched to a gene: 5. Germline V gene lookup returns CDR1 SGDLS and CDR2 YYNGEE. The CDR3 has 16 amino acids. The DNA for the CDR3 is TGTGCCAGCAGCGTAGATCCTAGCGGGAGGGCGGGGGAGCTGTTTTTT. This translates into CASSVDPSGRAGELFF.

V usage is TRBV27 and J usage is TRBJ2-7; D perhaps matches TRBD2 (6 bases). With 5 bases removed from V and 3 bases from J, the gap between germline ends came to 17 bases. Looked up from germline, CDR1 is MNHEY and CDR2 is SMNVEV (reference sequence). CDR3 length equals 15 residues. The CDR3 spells CASSIRDGRNYEQYF. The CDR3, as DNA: TGTGCCAGCAGTATCCGGGACGGGAGAAACTACGAGCAGTACTTC.